One and the same sample provided the 9 T cell receptor beta chains below, sequenced in a study of T cells in Graves' hyperthyroidism and ophthalmopathy. Amplified TCR beta CDR3 regions came from RNA transcripts. The TCR CDR3 first-round RT-PCR relied on the HTBI primer set. Using its own MiXCR run on the multiplex PCR reads, TCRdb lists one record per CDR3 protein. The sample has around 480,000 distinct CDR3 sequences, approximately 15% seen once. The sample comprised blood. These receptors came from a woman between 18 and 29 years old with Graves' hyperthyroidism.

This clonotype showed up many times. V gene TRBV20-1 combines with J gene TRBJ1-5, with D hard to call. CDR1 and CDR2 from the germline V gene are DFQATT and SNEGSKA (reference sequence). The CDR3 extends over 12 amino acids. V was shortened by 6 bases and J by 0 bases, with 6 bases between the two germline ends. CDR3 region: CSARLSNQPQHF. In DNA, the CDR3 is TGCAGTGCGAGGCTTAGCAATCAGCCCCAGCATTTT.

There are many counts of this clonotype. The rearrangement links TRBV6-2 or TRBV6-3 to TRBJ2-7; 14 bases agree with TRBD2. The trim removed 6 bases at V and 3 bases at J, leaving 4 bases unmatched. The CDR3 length is 15 residues. Looked up from germline, CDR1 is MNHEY and CDR2 is SVGEGT. The CDR3: CASRKGLAGVYEQYV. The CDR3 coding sequence is TGTGCCAGCAGGAAGGGACTAGCGGGAGTCTACGAGCAGTACGTC.

This clonotype was seen at least ten times. This rearrangement joins TRBV27 to TRBJ1-1, with TRBD1 as a possible D gene (5 bases). V gave up 4 bases and J gave up 2 bases, with 11 bases separating them. From germline, CDR1 is MNHEY and CDR2 SMNVEV (reference sequence). This CDR3 has 14 residues. The CDR3 region is CASSYSGLNTEAFF. The DNA of the CDR3 is TGTGCCAGCAGTTATTCGGGACTCAACACTGAAGCTTTCTTT.

The chain couples TRBV29-1 to TRBJ1-4, with a tentative D call TRBD1 (5 bases). Per the germline V gene, CDR1 is SQVTM and CDR2 is ANQGSEA. Trimming shortened V by 6 bases and J by 7 bases, and 18 bases separated the two germline ends. The length of the CDR3 is 14 residues. CDR3: CSVALGAGLEKLFF. The CDR3 bases are TGCAGCGTGGCCCTAGGGGCGGGACTTGAAAAACTGTTTTTT.

This clonotype was counted at least ten times. V gene TRBV2 combines with J gene TRBJ2-1; 11 bases are a match to TRBD2. Germline lookup yields CDR1 SNHLY and CDR2 FYNNEI. The CDR3 totals 15 residues. V was pared by 3 bases and J by 8 bases, with 6 bases of the junction left unmatched. CDR3 amino acids: CASSDLLAGVYEQFF. Here the CDR3 DNA reads TGTGCCAGCAGTGACTTACTAGCGGGAGTATATGAGCAGTTCTTC.

This clonotype was seen many times. V usage is TRBV20-1 and J usage is TRBJ1-6, with a possible D match to TRBD1 (6 bases). V shed 4 bases and J shed 9 bases, with 13 bases lying between them. CDR1 is DFQATT and CDR2 is SNEGSKA in the germline V gene (reference sequence). CDR3 length equals 13 residues. The chain's CDR3 is CSAKPGVGSPLHF. The CDR3 coding sequence is TGCAGTGCTAAACCAGGGGTAGGTTCACCCCTCCACTTT.

This chain joins TRBV19 and TRBJ2-5, with 10 bases matching TRBD2. The CDR3 loop spans 18 amino acids. Germline V gives CDR1 LNHDA, CDR2 SQIVND (reference sequence). Trimming removed 5 bases from V and 5 bases from J; junction bases left unmatched: 17. The CDR3 nucleotides are TGTGCCAGTAGTCCTATAGGGCTAGCGGGAGTAGGATTGGAGACCCAGTACTTC. Residues: CASSPIGLAGVGLETQYF. The full variable domain, its missing parts supplied by reference TRBV19 and TRBJ2-5, is DGGITQSPKYLFRKEGQNVTLSCEQNLNHDAMYWYRQDPGQGLRLIYYSQIVNDFQKGDIAEGYSVSREKKESFPLTVTSAQKNPTAFYLCASSPIGLAGVGLETQYFGPGTRLLVL.

Details on this clonotype: Compared with germline, one end of the junction differs, possibly owing to a read error. The V call is TRBV7-2, the J call TRBJ2-7, with D hard to call. The CDR3 length is 14 residues. Germline loops: CDR1 SGHTA, CDR2 FQGNSA. The CDR3 DNA reads as TGTGCCAGCAGCGCCTCCTCTATCTCCTACGAGCAGTGCTTC. As protein: CASSASSISYEQCF.

Ten or more counts support this clonotype. The DNA of the CDR3 is TGTGCCGGACAGATACCTGAAGCTTTCTTT. Amino acid sequence: CAGQIPEAFF. The chain has TRBV30 and TRBJ1-1; D possibly corresponds to TRBD1 (6 bases). V shed 8 bases and J shed 6 bases, with 10 bases lying between them. This CDR3 is built from 10 residues. In germline, CDR1 is GTSNPN, CDR2 SVGIG (reference sequence).